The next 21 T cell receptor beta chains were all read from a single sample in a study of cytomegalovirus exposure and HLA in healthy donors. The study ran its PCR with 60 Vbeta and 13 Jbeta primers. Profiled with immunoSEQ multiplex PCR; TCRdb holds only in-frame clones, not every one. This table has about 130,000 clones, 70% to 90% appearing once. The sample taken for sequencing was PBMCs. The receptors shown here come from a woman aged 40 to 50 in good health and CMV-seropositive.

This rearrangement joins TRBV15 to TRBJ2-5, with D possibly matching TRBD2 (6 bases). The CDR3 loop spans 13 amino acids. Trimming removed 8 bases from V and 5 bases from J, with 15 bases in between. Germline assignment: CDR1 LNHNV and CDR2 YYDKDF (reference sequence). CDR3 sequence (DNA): TGTGCCACCGCCTCGGGACTCAGGGAGACCCAGTACTTC. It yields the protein CATASGLRETQYF.

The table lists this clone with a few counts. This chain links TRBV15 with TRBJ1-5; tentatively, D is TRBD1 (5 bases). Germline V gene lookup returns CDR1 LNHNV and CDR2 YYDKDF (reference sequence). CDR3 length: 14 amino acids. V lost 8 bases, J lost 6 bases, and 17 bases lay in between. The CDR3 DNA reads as TGTGCCACCGCATTTGGGGGGTCGGGTCAGCCCCAGCATTTT. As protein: CATAFGGSGQPQHF.

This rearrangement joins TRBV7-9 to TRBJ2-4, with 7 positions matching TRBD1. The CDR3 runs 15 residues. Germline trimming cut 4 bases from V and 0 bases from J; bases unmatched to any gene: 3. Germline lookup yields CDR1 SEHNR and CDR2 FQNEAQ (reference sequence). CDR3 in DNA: TGTGCCAGCAGCTCGGGACAGTTAGCCAAAAACATTCAGTACTTC. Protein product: CASSSGQLAKNIQYF.

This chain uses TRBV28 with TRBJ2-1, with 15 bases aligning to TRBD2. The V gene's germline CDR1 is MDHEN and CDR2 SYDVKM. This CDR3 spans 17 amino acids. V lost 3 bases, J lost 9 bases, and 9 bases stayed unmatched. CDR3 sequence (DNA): TGTGCCAGCAGTTTTCCCGGACTAGCGGGAGGGAGACGTGAGCAGTTCTTC. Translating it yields CASSFPGLAGGRREQFF.

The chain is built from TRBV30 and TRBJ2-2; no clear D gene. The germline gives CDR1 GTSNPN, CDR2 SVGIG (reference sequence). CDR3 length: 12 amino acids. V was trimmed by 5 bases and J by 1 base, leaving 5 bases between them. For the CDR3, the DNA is TGTGCCTGGGACATGAACACCGGGGAGCTGTTTTTT. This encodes CAWDMNTGELFF.

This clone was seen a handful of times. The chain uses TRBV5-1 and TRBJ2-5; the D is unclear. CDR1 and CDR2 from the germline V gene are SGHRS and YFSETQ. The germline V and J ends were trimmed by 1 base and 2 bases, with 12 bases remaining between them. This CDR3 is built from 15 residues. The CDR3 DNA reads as TGCGCCAGCAGCTTGTCACGGCAGGAACAAGAGACCCAGTACTTC. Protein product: CASSLSRQEQETQYF.

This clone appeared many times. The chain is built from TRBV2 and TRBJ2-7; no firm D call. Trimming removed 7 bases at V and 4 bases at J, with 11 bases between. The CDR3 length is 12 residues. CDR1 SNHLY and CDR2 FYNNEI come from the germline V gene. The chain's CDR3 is CASTRGLYEQYF. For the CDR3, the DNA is TGTGCCAGCACACGTGGGCTTTACGAGCAGTACTTC.

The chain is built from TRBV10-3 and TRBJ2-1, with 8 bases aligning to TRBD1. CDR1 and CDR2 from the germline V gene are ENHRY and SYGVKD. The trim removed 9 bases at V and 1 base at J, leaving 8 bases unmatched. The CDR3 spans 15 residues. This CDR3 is CAIQGAGGSYNEQFF. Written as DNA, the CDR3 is TGTGCCATTCAGGGGGCCGGAGGGTCCTACAATGAGCAGTTCTTC.

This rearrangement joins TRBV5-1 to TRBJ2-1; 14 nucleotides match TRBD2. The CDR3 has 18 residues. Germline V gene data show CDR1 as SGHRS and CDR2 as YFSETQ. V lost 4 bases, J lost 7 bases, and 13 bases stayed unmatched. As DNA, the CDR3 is TGCGCCAGCAGCGGGGGACTAGCGGGGGTTACAATTTGGAATGAGCAGTTCTTC. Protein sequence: CASSGGLAGVTIWNEQFF.

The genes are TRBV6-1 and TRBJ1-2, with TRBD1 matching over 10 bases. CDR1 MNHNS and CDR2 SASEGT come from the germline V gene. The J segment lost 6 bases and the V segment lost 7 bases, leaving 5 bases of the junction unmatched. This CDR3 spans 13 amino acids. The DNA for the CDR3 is TGTGCCAGCACAGCCGGACAGGGGGATGGCTACACCTTC. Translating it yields CASTAGQGDGYTF.

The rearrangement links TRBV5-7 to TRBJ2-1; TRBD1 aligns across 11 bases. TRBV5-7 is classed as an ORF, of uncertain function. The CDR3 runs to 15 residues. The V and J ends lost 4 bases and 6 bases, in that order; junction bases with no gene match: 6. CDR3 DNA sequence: TGTGCCAGCAGCATGCCGGGACAGGGGGGCAATGAGCAGTTCTTC. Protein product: CASSMPGQGGNEQFF.

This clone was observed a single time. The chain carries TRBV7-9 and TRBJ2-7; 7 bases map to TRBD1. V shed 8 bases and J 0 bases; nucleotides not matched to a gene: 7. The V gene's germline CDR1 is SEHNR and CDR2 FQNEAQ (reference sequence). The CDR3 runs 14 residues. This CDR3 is CASAPQGISYEQYF. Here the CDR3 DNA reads TGTGCCAGCGCCCCACAGGGGATCTCCTACGAGCAGTACTTC.

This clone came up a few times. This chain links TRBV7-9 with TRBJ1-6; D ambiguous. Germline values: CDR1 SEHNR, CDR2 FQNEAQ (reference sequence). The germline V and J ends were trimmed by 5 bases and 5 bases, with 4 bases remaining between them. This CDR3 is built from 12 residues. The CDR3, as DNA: TGTGCCAGCAGCCTTGATAATTCACCCCTCCACTTT. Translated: CASSLDNSPLHF. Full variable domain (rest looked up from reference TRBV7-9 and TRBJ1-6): DTGVSQNPRHKITKRGQNVTFRCDPISEHNRLYWYRQTLGQGPEFLTYFQNEAQLEKSRLLSDRFSAERPKGSFSTLEIQRTEQGDSAMYLCASSLDNSPLHFGNGTRLTVT.

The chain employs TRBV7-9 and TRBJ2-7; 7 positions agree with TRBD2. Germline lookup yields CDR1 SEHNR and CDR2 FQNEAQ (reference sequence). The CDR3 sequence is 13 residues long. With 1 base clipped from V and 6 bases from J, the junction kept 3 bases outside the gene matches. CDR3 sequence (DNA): TGTGCCAGCAGCTTAGAGCGGGATCTCGAGCAGTACTTC. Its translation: CASSLERDLEQYF.

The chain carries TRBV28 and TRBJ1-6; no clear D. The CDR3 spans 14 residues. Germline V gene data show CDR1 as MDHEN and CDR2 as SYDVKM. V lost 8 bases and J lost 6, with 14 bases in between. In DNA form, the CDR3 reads TGTGCCAGCTTCTCCCCCCCCAGTAATTCACCCCTCCACTTT. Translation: CASFSPPSNSPLHF.

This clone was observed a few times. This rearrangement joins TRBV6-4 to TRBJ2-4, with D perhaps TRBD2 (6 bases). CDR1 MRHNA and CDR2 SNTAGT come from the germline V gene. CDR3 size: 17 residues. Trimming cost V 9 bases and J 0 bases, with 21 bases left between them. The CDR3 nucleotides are TGTGCCAGGATAGCGGCTCTTTATCCACTAGCCAAAAACATTCAGTACTTC. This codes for CARIAALYPLAKNIQYF.

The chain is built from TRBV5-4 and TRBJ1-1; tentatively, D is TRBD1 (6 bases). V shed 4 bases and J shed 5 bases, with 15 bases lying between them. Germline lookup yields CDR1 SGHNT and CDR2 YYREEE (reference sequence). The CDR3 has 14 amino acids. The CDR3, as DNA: TGTGCCAGCAGCCGGTTAGGGGGTGGGACTGAAGCTTTCTTT. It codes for CASSRLGGGTEAFF.

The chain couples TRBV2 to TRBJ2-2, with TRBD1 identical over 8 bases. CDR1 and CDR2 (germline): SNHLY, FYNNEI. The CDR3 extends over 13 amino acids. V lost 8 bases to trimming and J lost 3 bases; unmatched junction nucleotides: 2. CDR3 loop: CASRTGYTGELFF. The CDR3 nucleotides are TGTGCCAGCCGGACAGGGTACACCGGGGAGCTGTTTTTT.

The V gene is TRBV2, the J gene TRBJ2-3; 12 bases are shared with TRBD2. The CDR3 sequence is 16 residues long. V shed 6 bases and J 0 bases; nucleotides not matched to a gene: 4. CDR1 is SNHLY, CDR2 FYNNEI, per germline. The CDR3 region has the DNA TGTGCCAGCAGAGAAACTAGCGGGGGGAGCACAGATACGCAGTATTTT. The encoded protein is CASRETSGGSTDTQYF.

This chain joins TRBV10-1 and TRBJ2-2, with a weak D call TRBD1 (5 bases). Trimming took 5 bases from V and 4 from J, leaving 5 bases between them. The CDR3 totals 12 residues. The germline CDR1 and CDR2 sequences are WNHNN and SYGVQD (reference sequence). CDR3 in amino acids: CASSRGTGELFF. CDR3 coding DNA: TGCGCCAGCAGTAGGGGCACCGGGGAGCTGTTTTTT.

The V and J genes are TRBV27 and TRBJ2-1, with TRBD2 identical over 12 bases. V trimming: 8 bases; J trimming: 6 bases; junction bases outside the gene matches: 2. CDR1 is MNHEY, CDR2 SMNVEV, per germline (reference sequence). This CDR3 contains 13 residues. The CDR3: CASQLAGGNEQFF. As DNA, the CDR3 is TGTGCCAGCCAACTAGCGGGAGGCAATGAGCAGTTCTTC.